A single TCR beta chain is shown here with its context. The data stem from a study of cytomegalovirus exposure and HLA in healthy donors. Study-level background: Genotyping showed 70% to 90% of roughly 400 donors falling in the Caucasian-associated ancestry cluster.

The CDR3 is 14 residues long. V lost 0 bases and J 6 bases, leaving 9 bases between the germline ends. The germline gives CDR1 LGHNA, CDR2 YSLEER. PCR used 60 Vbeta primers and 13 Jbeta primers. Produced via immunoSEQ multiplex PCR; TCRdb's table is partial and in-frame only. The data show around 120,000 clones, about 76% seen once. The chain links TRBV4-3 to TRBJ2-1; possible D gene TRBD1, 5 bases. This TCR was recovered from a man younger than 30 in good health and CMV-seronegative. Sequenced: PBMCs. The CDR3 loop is CASSQDAQGNEQFF. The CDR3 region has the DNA TGCGCCAGCAGCCAAGACGCCCAGGGCAATGAGCAGTTCTTC.